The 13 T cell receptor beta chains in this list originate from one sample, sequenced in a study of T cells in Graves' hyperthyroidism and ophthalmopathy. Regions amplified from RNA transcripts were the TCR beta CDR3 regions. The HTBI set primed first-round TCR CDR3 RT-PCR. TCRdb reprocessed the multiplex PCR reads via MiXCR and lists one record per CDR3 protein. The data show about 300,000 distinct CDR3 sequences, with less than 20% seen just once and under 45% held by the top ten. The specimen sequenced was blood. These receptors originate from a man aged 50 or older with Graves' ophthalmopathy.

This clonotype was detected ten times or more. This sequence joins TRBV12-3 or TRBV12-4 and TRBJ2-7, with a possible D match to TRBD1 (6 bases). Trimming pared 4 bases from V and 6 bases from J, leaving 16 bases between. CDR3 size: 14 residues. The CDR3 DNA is TGTGCCAGCAGTTCCGCAAGACAGGTATTCGAGCAGTACTTC. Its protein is CASSSARQVFEQYF.

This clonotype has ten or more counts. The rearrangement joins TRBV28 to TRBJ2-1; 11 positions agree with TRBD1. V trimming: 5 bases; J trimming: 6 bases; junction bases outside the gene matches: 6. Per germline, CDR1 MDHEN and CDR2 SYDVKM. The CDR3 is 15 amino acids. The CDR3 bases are TGTGCCAGCAGTAAGGACAGGGGGCGTCCCAATGAGCAGTTCTTC. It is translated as CASSKDRGRPNEQFF. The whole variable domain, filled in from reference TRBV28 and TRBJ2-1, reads DVKVTQSSRYLVKRTGEKVFLECVQDMDHENMFWYRQDPGLGLRLIYFSYDVKMKEKGDIPEGYSVSREKKERFSLILESASTNQTSMYLCASSKDRGRPNEQFFGPGTRLTVL.

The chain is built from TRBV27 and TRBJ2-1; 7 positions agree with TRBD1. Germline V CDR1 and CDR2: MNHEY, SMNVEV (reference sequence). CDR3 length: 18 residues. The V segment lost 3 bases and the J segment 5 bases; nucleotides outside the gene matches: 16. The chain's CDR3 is CASSFPLRFAGTDNEQFF. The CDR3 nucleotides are TGTGCCAGCAGTTTTCCTCTTCGGTTTGCAGGGACAGACAATGAGCAGTTCTTC.

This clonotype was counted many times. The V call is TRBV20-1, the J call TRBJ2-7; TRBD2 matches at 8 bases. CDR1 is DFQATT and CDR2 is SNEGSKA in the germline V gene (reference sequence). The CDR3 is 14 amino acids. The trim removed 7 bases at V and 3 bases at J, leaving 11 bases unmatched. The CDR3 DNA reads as TGCAGTGTCCGGGTGGCTAGCGGGCTCTACGAGCAGTACTTC. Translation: CSVRVASGLYEQYF.

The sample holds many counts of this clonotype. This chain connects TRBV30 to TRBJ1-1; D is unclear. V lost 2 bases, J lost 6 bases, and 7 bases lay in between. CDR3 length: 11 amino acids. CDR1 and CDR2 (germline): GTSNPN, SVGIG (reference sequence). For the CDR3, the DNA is TGTGCCTGGAGTTTTATGGCTGAAGCTTTCTTT. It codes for CAWSFMAEAFF. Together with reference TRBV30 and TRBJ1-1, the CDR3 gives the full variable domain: SQTIHQWPATLVQPVGSPLSLECTVEGTSNPNLYWYRQAAGRGLQLLFYSVGIGQISSEVPQNLSASRPQDRQFILSSKKLLLSDSGFYLCAWSFMAEAFFGQGTRLTVV.

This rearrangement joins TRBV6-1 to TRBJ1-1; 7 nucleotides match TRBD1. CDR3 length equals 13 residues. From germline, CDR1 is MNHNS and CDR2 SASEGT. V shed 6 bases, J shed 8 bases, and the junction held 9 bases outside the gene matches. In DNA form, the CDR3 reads TGTGCCAGCAGAATGACAGGGTTAATGGAAGCTTTCTTT. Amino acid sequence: CASRMTGLMEAFF.

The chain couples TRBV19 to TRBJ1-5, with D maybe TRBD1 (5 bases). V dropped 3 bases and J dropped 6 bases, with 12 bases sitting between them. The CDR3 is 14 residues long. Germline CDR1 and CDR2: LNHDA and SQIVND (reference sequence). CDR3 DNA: TGTGCCAGTAGTATGGAGGCAGGGCTTCAGCCCCAGCATTTT. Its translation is CASSMEAGLQPQHF.

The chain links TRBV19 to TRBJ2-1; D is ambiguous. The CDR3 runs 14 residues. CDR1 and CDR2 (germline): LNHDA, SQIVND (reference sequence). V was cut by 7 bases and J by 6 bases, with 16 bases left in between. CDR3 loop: CASTAQVVTNEQFF. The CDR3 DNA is TGTGCCAGTACCGCGCAAGTGGTGACCAATGAGCAGTTCTTC.

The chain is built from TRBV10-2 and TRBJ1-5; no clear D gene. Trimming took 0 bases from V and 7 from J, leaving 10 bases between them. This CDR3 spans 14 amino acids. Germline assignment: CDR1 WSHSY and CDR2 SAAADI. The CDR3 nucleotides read TGCGCCAGCAGTGAGTCTACCATCAGCCAGCCCCAGCATTTT. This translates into CASSESTISQPQHF.

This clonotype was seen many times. The DNA for the CDR3 is TGTGCCAGCAGATCCGGGGCGGGAGTTCATACGCAGTATTTT. It specifies CASRSGAGVHTQYF. The rearrangement uses TRBV28 and TRBJ2-3; TRBD2 agrees at 7 bases. The germline gives CDR1 MDHEN, CDR2 SYDVKM. There are 14 residues in the CDR3. Trimming removed 6 bases from V and 7 bases from J; junction bases left unmatched: 10. Drawing the rest from reference TRBV28 and TRBJ2-3, the complete variable domain is DVKVTQSSRYLVKRTGEKVFLECVQDMDHENMFWYRQDPGLGLRLIYFSYDVKMKEKGDIPEGYSVSREKKERFSLILESASTNQTSMYLCASRSGAGVHTQYFGPGTRLTVL.

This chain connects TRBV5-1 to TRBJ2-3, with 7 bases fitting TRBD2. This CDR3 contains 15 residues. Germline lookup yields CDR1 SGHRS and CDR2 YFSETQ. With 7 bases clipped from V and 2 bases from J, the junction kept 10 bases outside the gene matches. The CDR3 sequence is CASVSGKGLTDTQYF. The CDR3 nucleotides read TGCGCCAGCGTGAGCGGGAAAGGACTCACAGATACGCAGTATTTT.

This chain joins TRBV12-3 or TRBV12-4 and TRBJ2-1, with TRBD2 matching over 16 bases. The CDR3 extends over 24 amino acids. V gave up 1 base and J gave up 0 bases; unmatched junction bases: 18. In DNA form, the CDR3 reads TGTGCCAGCAGTTTAGATCTGGGAGAAACGGGACTAGCGGGAGGGCGGAGCTCCTACAATGAGCAGTTCTTC. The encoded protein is CASSLDLGETGLAGGRSSYNEQFF.

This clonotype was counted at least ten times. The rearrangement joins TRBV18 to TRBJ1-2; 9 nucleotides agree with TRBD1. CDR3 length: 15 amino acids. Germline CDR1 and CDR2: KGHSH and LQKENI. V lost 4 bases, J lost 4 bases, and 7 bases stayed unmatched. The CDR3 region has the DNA TGTGCCAGCTCACTATCCGGGACAGGGAGCTATGGCTACACCTTC. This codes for CASSLSGTGSYGYTF.